This paragraph covers one T cell receptor beta chain sequence. This clonotype was counted at least ten times. Its antigen is currently not known. No per-base quality is available; no much larger clone lies one base away. The time point label on this specimen signifies: persistent/refractory GD, antithyroid drugs over 5 years with positive TRAb. For both TCR sequencing and RNA sequencing, RNA was extracted from PBMCs in TRIzol. The diagnosis of Graves' disease was made according to American Thyroid Association guidelines. Patients for the study were recruited at an endocrinology department in Xi'an, China. Each patient gave 8.5 to 9.5 milliliters of peripheral blood, collected in an EDTA anticoagulant tube. Ficoll Paque Plus density gradient separation was used to isolate PBMCs, and no further T cell sorting was performed. RNA quality was checked with an Agilent 2100 Bioanalyzer and agarose gel, and concentration with a NanoDrop 2000.

These data are taken from a study of regulatory T cells in long-lasting Graves disease (dated by TCRdb to the early 2020s). As for the study more broadly: Persistent Graves' disease was defined as persistently positive TSH receptor autoantibodies together with antithyroid drug treatment for over 5 years. Peripheral blood TCR sequencing and RNA sequencing compared persistent Graves' disease patients with newly diagnosed Graves' disease patients. The study took place in China and was registered as a clinical trial. A total of roughly 35 samples underwent TCR sequencing, from around 13 patients with persistent Graves' disease and approximately 20 patients with newly diagnosed Graves' disease. In the clinical cohort, patients with persistent Graves' disease had used antithyroid drugs for an average of around ten years. Overall results and qualifications from the work: Patients with persistent disease shared more public clonotypes (fewer than 3,000) than newly diagnosed patients did (more than 900). Compared with newly diagnosed patients, patients with persistent Graves' disease had lower TCR Shannon entropy and fewer highly expanded clones, which suggests clonal expansion. Sequencing and analysis were limited to the TCR beta chain. Persistent disease showed preferential use of TRBV28, TRBJ1-2 and TRBJ2-5, whereas newly diagnosed disease favored TRBV20-1 and TRBJ2-1. As a limitation, the authors acknowledged that the small sample size may reduce accuracy. Because the primary lesion, thyroid tissue, could not be accessed, the study looked at peripheral blood alone.

The junction carries 17 bases between V and J, which are trimmed by 7 bases and 2 bases respectively. Sequences SGHVS (CDR1) and FNYEAQ (CDR2) are obtained from the germline V gene. The CDR3, cysteine through phenylalanine, is 15 amino acids long. CDR3 DNA only is kept here, 45 bases in frame from base 1. Library method: multiplex PCR. Sequencer: Illumina HiSeq 4000. iRepertoire HTBI primers and Arm-PCR amplification of CDR3 regions were used to construct TCR beta libraries. Before sequencing, the PCR products underwent gel purification. The original methods were these. Across samples, fewer than 70 TRBV and around 15 TRBJ segments were identified and used for gene usage analysis of CDR3 amino acid clonotypes. Filtered high-quality paired reads were merged into contigs using COPE and FqMerger. Contigs were aligned with BLAST to IMGT TRBV, TRBD and TRBJ reference genes, and CDR3 was defined per IMGT. Any clonotype with a frequency above 0.1% was classified as a highly expanded clone. Repertoire diversity was measured by Shannon entropy, and V-J evenness by the Gini coefficient. Public clonotypes were defined as clonotypes shared by more than one individual. TCRdb reanalyzed the raw reads on its own, using fastp at Q25 for trimming and MiXCR for clone calling, and kept in-frame beta chains. A single entry per CDR3 protein holds the most common genes and DNA from its merged rows. TCRdb assigned the V and J calls; the authors' analysis was not used. The sample has 400,000 to 500,000 distinct CDR3 sequences on record, 20% to 25% of them singletons. 13% of the sample comes from the top ten.

The source material was peripheral blood mononuclear cells (PBMCs), sampled when the disease was refractory, from a patient treated with antithyroid drugs. This TCR derives from a female donor with Graves disease. The chain is made from TRBV7-6 and TRBJ2-5; the D gene is possibly TRBD1, with 6 bases matching. The DNA reads as follows: TGTGCCAGCAAGTCTACAGGGAAGTTTCAAGAGACCCAGTACTTC. The encoded protein is CASKSTGKFQETQYF.